This TCR beta chain was retrieved from a study of blood T cell repertoires in COVID-19. Study at large: Sources were T cells, B-cell-depleted T cells, or PBMCs; the material itself was cDNA or gDNA.

As originally analysed: Estimated nucleated cell counts came from reference gene primer amplification. Here immunoSEQ multiplex PCR was the method, and the copy in TCRdb shows in-frame clones only, minus some. Clone size and V and J calls were adopted from that table, with D and trimming inferred from the DNA. The data show approximately 110,000 clones, more than 70% seen once. The CDR3 has 13 amino acids. The chain uses TRBV21-1 and TRBJ2-2; no check of the table's D call, TRBD2, against the DNA was made. TRBV21-1 is termed a pseudogene. The sample consisted of peripheral blood. This receptor was taken from an older woman who had recovered from COVID-19. The DNA for the CDR3 is TGTGCCAGCAGGACTAGCGCCACCGGGGAGCTGTTTTTT. Its translation: CASRTSATGELFF.